These T cell receptor beta chains were read from a single sample in a study of blood T cells in healthy people across ages. In TCRdb, the 5' RACE reads were re-called with MiXCR into one record per CDR3 protein. The sample lists about 730,000 distinct CDR3 sequences, around 40% occurring once. Material: blood. All receptors come from a woman aged 60-75 years in good health. The CDR3 runs from the conserved cysteine through the conserved F or W. A D gene is named only where the DNA matches it firmly. Clone size appears in some rows only: once, few, many, or a class for an expanded clone.

>15|.|.|TRBV6-2/TRBV6-3|TRBJ1-5
TGTGCCAGCAGTTACTCCCAGGGGAGGACACAGCCCCAGCATTTT
CASSYSQGRTQPQHF
>13|once|.|TRBV29-1|TRBJ1-5
TGCAGCGTTACTCTGACGGACAATCAGCCCCAGCATTTT
CSVTLTDNQPQHF
>13|few|.|TRBV11-2|TRBJ2-7
TGTGCCAGCAACCTGGGGGGCTACAATGAGCAGTACTTC
CASNLGGYNEQYF
>15|.|TRBD2|TRBV13|TRBJ2-7
TGTGCCAGCAGCTTAGGGACTAGCGGGGGTAATGAGCAGTACTTC
CASSLGTSGGNEQYF
>15|once|.|TRBV25-1|TRBJ2-7
TGTGCCAGCAGTGACTCTCGGACCCTACCCAACGAGCAGTACTTC
CASSDSRTLPNEQYF
>15|few|TRBD2|TRBV27|TRBJ2-1
TGTGCCAGCAGTTTGGCGGGAGGGCCTCGGAATGAGCAGTTCTTC
CASSLAGGPRNEQFF
>16|.|.|TRBV12-5|TRBJ1-1
TGTGCTAGTGGTTTGTGGCCCCCGGCCGGGGACACTGAAGCTTTCTTT
CASGLWPPAGDTEAFF
>15|.|TRBD2|TRBV10-3|TRBJ2-2
TGTGCCATCAACCGGGAGGGAGACGTTACCGGGGAGCTGTTTTTT
CAINREGDVTGELFF
>14|few|TRBD2|TRBV28|TRBJ2-5
TGTGCCAGCAGTTTTATTGGATCCGGGGGGGAGCAGTACTTC
CASSFIGSGGEQYF
>16|many|.|TRBV4-3|TRBJ2-3
TGCGCCAGCAGCCCTGTACTGGTCAAAGGGGCAGATACGCAGTATTTT
CASSPVLVKGADTQYF
>14|once|.|TRBV20-1|TRBJ1-3
TGCAGTGCTAGAAAGGTCAAAGTCGGAAACACCATATATTTT
CSARKVKVGNTIYF
>13|.|.|TRBV12-3/TRBV12-4|TRBJ1-1
TGTGCCAGCAGTAGAACGACTGGCGCTGAAGCTTTCTTT
CASSRTTGAEAFF
>13|once|.|TRBV6-5|TRBJ1-5
TGTGCCAGCACCCGGGGACACAATCAGCCCCAGCATTTT
CASTRGHNQPQHF
>17|.|TRBD1|TRBV6-2/TRBV6-3|TRBJ2-3
TGTGCCAGCAGTTACCGGACGGACAGGGACAACACAGATACGCAGTATTTT
CASSYRTDRDNTDTQYF
>12|.|.|TRBV20-1|TRBJ2-3
TGCAGTTACCCCCTTTTCACAGATACGCAGTATTTT
CSYPLFTDTQYF
>19|many|.|TRBV6-6|TRBJ2-6
TGTGCCAGCAGCGGAATGACAGGCCGACCCCCCTCTGGGGCCAACGTCCTGACTTTC
CASSGMTGRPPSGANVLTF
>15|.|.|TRBV29-1|TRBJ2-7
TGCAGCGTTGAAGATCTGGGTGGCCTCGGGAACGAGCAGTACTTC
CSVEDLGGLGNEQYF
>15|.|TRBD2|TRBV7-2|TRBJ2-5
TGTGCCAGCAGCTTTCGACTAGCGGGGGGCGAGACCCAGTACTTC
CASSFRLAGGETQYF
>14|.|.|TRBV21-1|TRBJ2-5
TGTGCCAGCAGAGGTATCACTGACCAAGAGACCCAGTACTTC
CASRGITDQETQYF
>15|.|.|TRBV9|TRBJ2-1
TGTGCCAGCAGCGTAGGGGGGACCCCCTACAATAAGCAGTTCTTC
CASSVGGTPYNKQFF
>14|.|.|TRBV12-3/TRBV12-4|TRBJ1-5
TGTGCCAGCAGTCTCGGACGGAAGATTCAGCCCCAGCATTTT
CASSLGRKIQPQHF
>15|.|.|TRBV27|TRBJ1-1
TGTGCCAGCAGTTTAGGGGTTGTCGGAGGGACTGAAGCTTTCTTT
CASSLGVVGGTEAFF
>16|few|.|TRBV5-1|TRBJ2-2
TGCGCCAGCAGCTTGGATGGAGGGGGTATCACCGGGGAGCTGTTTTTT
CASSLDGGGITGELFF
>15|.|.|TRBV6-2/TRBV6-3|TRBJ1-5
TGTGCCAGCAGTTACGATCTTGGGGGCAATCAGCCCCAGCATTTT
CASSYDLGGNQPQHF
>16|few|.|TRBV7-8|TRBJ2-1
TGTGCCAGCAGCTTAGATAGGGAAAACTCCTACAATGAGCAGTTCTTC
CASSLDRENSYNEQFF
>16|.|TRBD2|TRBV4-2|TRBJ2-3
TGTGCCAGCAGCCAAGCTTTAGCGGGGGCGACAGATACGCAGTATTTT
CASSQALAGATDTQYF
>10|many|.|TRBV29-1|TRBJ2-7
TGCAGCGTTCAGAATGGCGAGCAGTACTTC
CSVQNGEQYF
>12|few|TRBD1|TRBV20-1|TRBJ1-2
TGCAGCATCGGGACAGGGGGCAGGAGCTACACCTTC
CSIGTGGRSYTF
>16|.|.|TRBV6-6|TRBJ1-1
TGTGCCAGCAGTTACGAGACAGGACAAAAGGGTACTGAAGCTTTCTTT
CASSYETGQKGTEAFF
>15|.|TRBD2|TRBV5-1|TRBJ2-1
TGCGCCAGCGGCCCCATAGCGGGATCCTACAAGGAGCAGTTCTTC
CASGPIAGSYKEQFF
>14|.|TRBD1|TRBV20-1|TRBJ1-5
TGCAGTGCACGGACAGGGGGGGTAAGGCAGCCCCAGCATTTT
CSARTGGVRQPQHF
>18|many|.|TRBV18|TRBJ2-4
TGTGCCAGCTCACCCCAACGGACAGTGTCTCTAGCCAAAAACATTCAGTACTTC
CASSPQRTVSLAKNIQYF
>14|.|.|TRBV28|TRBJ2-7
TGTGCCAGCAGTTTTCTGTGGGTCTCCTACGAGCAGTACTTC
CASSFLWVSYEQYF
>16|few|TRBD2|TRBV18|TRBJ2-7
TGTGCCAGCTCACCGCAGACAGGACTAGCCGCCTACGAGCAGTACTTC
CASSPQTGLAAYEQYF
>13|.|TRBD2|TRBV6-2/TRBV6-3|TRBJ2-1
TGTGCCAGCAGTTACGGACTAGCGGGAGGGCAGTTCTTC
CASSYGLAGGQFF
>14|.|TRBD1|TRBV12-3/TRBV12-4|TRBJ1-6
TGTGCCAGCAGTTCCCGGACAGGACATTCACCCCTCCACTTT
CASSSRTGHSPLHF
>18|.|TRBD2|TRBV27|TRBJ2-7
TGTGCCAGCAGTGCGACGGGACTAGCGGGAGGACGGCCCTACGAGCAGTACTTC
CASSATGLAGGRPYEQYF
>13|few|TRBD2|TRBV7-3|TRBJ2-7
TGTGCCAGCCGGGAGGTCGGGATCTACGAGCAGTACTTC
CASREVGIYEQYF
>14|.|TRBD2|TRBV20-1|TRBJ2-1
TGCAGTGCTAGTATAGCGGGAGGGAAACATGAGCAGTTCTTC
CSASIAGGKHEQFF
>15|many|.|TRBV4-3|TRBJ2-5
TGCGCCAGCAGCCAGGCAGGGGGGGGGAAGGAGACCCAGTACTTC
CASSQAGGGKETQYF
>14|.|.|TRBV3-1|TRBJ2-5
TGTGCCAGCAGCCAAGATCTCGCTAGGGAGACCCAGTACTTC
CASSQDLARETQYF